This T cell receptor beta chain was recovered during a study of blood T cell repertoires in COVID-19. Overall study: The origin of the acute and convalescent COVID-19 samples was the United States, Italy and Spain.

In this sample, this clone turned up a few times. Trimming pared 8 bases from V and 2 bases from J, leaving 13 bases between. Germline CDR1 and CDR2: ENHRY and SYGVKD. There are 14 residues in the CDR3. In the original workflow: Amplification with reference gene primers provided the estimates of nucleated cell counts. The protocol was immunoSEQ multiplex PCR, while the TCRdb copy is restricted to in-frame clones and leaves out a portion. That table gives V, J and clone size, and the DNA gave D and trimming. The data contain 400,000 to 450,000 clones, around 91% of them singletons. The V call is TRBV10-3, the J call TRBJ1-5, with D perhaps matching TRBD1 (5 bases). Sequencing input: PBMCs or T cells enriched from blood (not recorded which). This TCR came from a man younger than 35 who had recovered from COVID-19. CDR3 bases: TGTGCCATCCGACCGGGACTCGGCAATCAGCCCCAGCATTTT. Its translation is CAIRPGLGNQPQHF.